The 5 T cell receptor beta chains below all came from one sample that was sequenced in a study of cytomegalovirus exposure and HLA in healthy donors. The PCR employed 60 Vbeta primers together with 13 Jbeta primers. TCRdb keeps only in-frame clones here, not all; method: immunoSEQ multiplex PCR. The sample contains some 150,000 clones, over 75% of which appear only once. Sample: PBMCs. These receptor sequences come from a woman between 25 and 40 years old in good health and CMV-seronegative.

The chain employs TRBV5-1 and TRBJ2-3; 7 nucleotides match TRBD1. The CDR3 covers 19 residues. The V and J ends lost 2 bases and 0 bases, in that order; junction bases with no gene match: 15. Germline assignment: CDR1 SGHRS and CDR2 YFSETQ. The CDR3: CASSLSPGQLFLSTDTQYF. Here the CDR3 DNA reads TGCGCCAGCAGCTTATCACCGGGACAGTTGTTTTTAAGCACAGATACGCAGTATTTT.

This chain uses TRBV2 with TRBJ2-2, with 9 nucleotides matching TRBD1. The CDR3 sequence is 14 residues long. The V segment lost 8 bases and the J segment 4 bases; nucleotides outside the gene matches: 5. Germline lookup yields CDR1 SNHLY and CDR2 FYNNEI. The CDR3 sequence is CASRDRAITGELFF. The CDR3 DNA is TGTGCCAGCCGGGACAGGGCGATCACCGGGGAGCTGTTTTTT.

This clone was recorded only once. The gene calls are TRBV19 and TRBJ2-6; TRBD1 matches 7 bases. Germline V gives CDR1 LNHDA, CDR2 SQIVND (reference sequence). Germline trimming cut 3 bases from V and 4 bases from J; bases unmatched to any gene: 9. The CDR3 loop spans 17 amino acids. The CDR3: CASSIDRALVGANVLTF. The DNA for the CDR3 is TGTGCCAGTAGTATCGACAGGGCCCTTGTGGGGGCCAACGTCCTGACTTTC.

V is TRBV6-1 and J is TRBJ2-1; TRBD1 matches at 8 bases. The V segment lost 8 bases and the J segment 9 bases; nucleotides outside the gene matches: 9. From germline, CDR1 is MNHNS and CDR2 SASEGT. The CDR3 contains 13 residues. CDR3 region: CASHPTGAGEQFF. As DNA, the CDR3 is TGTGCCAGCCACCCGACAGGGGCGGGTGAGCAGTTCTTC.

V is TRBV7-7 and J is TRBJ1-1; 9 positions match TRBD1. Germline CDR1 and CDR2: SSHAT and FNYEAQ (reference sequence). The V and J ends lost 5 bases and 0 bases, in that order; junction bases with no gene match: 16. The length of the CDR3 is 19 residues. Here the CDR3 DNA reads TGTGCCAGCAGCCGAGTCCCGGGACAGGGTAGGACCATGAACACTGAAGCTTTCTTT. This sequence encodes CASSRVPGQGRTMNTEAFF.